The 23 T cell receptor beta chains reported below all come from one sample, sequenced in a study of PD-L1 blockade in urothelial cancer. The time point: peripheral blood 6 weeks after treatment start. Clones were read by immunoSEQ multiplex PCR, and TCRdb kept only the in-frame ones, dropping some. The top ten clones hold about 10% of a sample with about 40,000 clones, more than 80% of them seen once. This specimen was PBMCs, taken around atezolizumab (anti-PD-L1) treatment. Every receptor here comes from a man in his forties with urothelial cancer.

The rearrangement links TRBV29-1 to TRBJ2-1, with 8 nucleotides matching TRBD1. The V and J ends lost 5 bases and 9 bases, in that order; junction bases with no gene match: 6. CDR1 and CDR2 from the germline V gene are SQVTM and ANQGSEA. CDR3 length: 12 amino acids. CDR3 amino acids: CSVTQGAGEQFF. For the CDR3, the DNA is TGCAGCGTTACCCAGGGGGCAGGTGAGCAGTTCTTC.

V is TRBV5-5 and J is TRBJ2-3; D gene uncertain. CDR3 length equals 15 residues. V was pared by 4 bases and J by 4 bases, with 16 bases between. Germline CDR1 reads SGHKS; CDR2 reads YYEKEE (reference sequence). The DNA for the CDR3 is TGTGCCAGCAGCCGGAGCCTCCTAAGCCCAGATACGCAGTATTTT. Translated, it gives CASSRSLLSPDTQYF.

The genes are TRBV27 and TRBJ2-3; no clear D. Trimming removed 5 bases from V and 2 bases from J, with 5 bases in between. This CDR3 is 12 amino acids long. Germline V lookup: CDR1 MNHEY, CDR2 SMNVEV (reference sequence). CDR3 DNA: TGTGCCAGCAGTCCCTCCACAGATACGCAGTATTTT. Translated: CASSPSTDTQYF.

The chain is built from TRBV9 and TRBJ2-7, with TRBD2 identical over 8 bases. The CDR3 runs 15 residues. Losses at the gene ends were 6 bases for V and 3 bases for J; bases not matched to a gene: 11. Per germline, CDR1 SGDLS and CDR2 YYNGEE. CDR3 amino acids: CASNIPGLENYEQYF. The CDR3 coding sequence is TGTGCCAGCAACATACCGGGACTAGAAAACTACGAGCAGTACTTC.

This clone is hyperexpanded. This CDR3 reads CASSLAGGATRSYNEQFF. DNA for the CDR3: TGTGCCAGCAGCTTAGCGGGAGGGGCAACCCGATCCTACAATGAGCAGTTCTTC. This sequence joins TRBV11-2 and TRBJ2-1; TRBD2 agrees at 8 bases. The CDR3 covers 18 residues. Germline CDR1 is SGHAT and CDR2 is FQNNGV. V shed 1 base, J shed 1 base, and the junction held 9 bases outside the gene matches.

The chain recombines TRBV29-1 with TRBJ2-2; 10 bases agree with TRBD2. Germline CDR1 and CDR2: SQVTM and ANQGSEA. The CDR3 contains 17 residues. The CDR3 protein is CSAVGLAGGVGTGELFF. CDR3 bases: TGCAGTGCCGTGGGGTTAGCGGGAGGAGTAGGCACCGGGGAGCTGTTTTTT.

J is TRBJ1-2 and V is TRBV28; D is unclear. Germline lookup yields CDR1 MDHEN and CDR2 SYDVKM. The ends were cut back, 5 bases at V and 4 bases at J, with 11 bases in the middle. The CDR3 spans 13 residues. The DNA for the CDR3 is TGTGCCAGCAGTCCCACGAGCCCCTATGGCTACACCTTC. Its translation: CASSPTSPYGYTF.

The V and J genes are TRBV5-6 and TRBJ2-5; a possible D gene is TRBD2 (6 bases). In germline, CDR1 is SGHDT, CDR2 YYEEEE. Between the trimmed V and J ends, which lost 5 bases and 8 bases, there was a span of 19 bases. CDR3 length equals 14 residues. The CDR3 here is CASRENPGDPTQYF. CDR3 bases: TGTGCCAGCAGGGAGAACCCGGGAGACCCTACCCAGTACTTC. The whole variable domain, filled in from reference TRBV5-6 and TRBJ2-5, reads DAGVTQSPTHLIKTRGQQVTLRCSPKSGHDTVSWYQQALGQGPQFIFQYYEEEERQRGNFPDRFSGHQFPNYSSELNVNALLLGDSALYLCASRENPGDPTQYFGPGTRLLVL.

This chain uses TRBV19 with TRBJ2-2; maybe TRBD1 (5 bases). This CDR3 has 14 residues. V was pared by 6 bases and J by 1 base, with 9 bases between. CDR1 and CDR2 from the germline V gene are LNHDA and SQIVND (reference sequence). DNA of the CDR3: TGTGCCAGTAGGTGGGGCTTGAACACCGGGGAGCTGTTTTTT. It codes for CASRWGLNTGELFF.

V usage is TRBV5-1 and J usage is TRBJ2-4; weak D call: TRBD1 (6 bases). CDR1 SGHRS and CDR2 YFSETQ come from the germline V gene. V was clipped by 0 bases and J by 6 bases, with 19 bases between them. The CDR3 totals 17 residues. The CDR3 DNA reads TGCGCCAGCAGCTTGGACGGGGACACCCAAGGGGGAAACATTCAGTACTTC. This sequence encodes CASSLDGDTQGGNIQYF.

This chain connects TRBV7-8 to TRBJ1-1, with D maybe TRBD1 (6 bases). The V end was cut by 2 bases, the J end by 1 base, with 17 bases between. This CDR3 spans 17 amino acids. Germline loops: CDR1 SGHVS, CDR2 FQNEAQ. CDR3 DNA sequence: TGTGCCAGCAGCTTATTCGAACTGCGACAGGAGAACACTGAAGCTTTCTTT. Amino acid sequence: CASSLFELRQENTEAFF.

This clone has a single count. The chain recombines TRBV19 with TRBJ1-1; tentative D call: TRBD1 (6 bases). The CDR3 sequence is 13 residues long. Germline V gene lookup returns CDR1 LNHDA and CDR2 SQIVND (reference sequence). Trimming took off 7 bases at V and 3 bases at J, with 12 bases between the two ends. Here the CDR3 reads CASNHRVDTEAFF. Here the CDR3 DNA reads TGTGCCAGTAATCACAGGGTGGACACTGAAGCTTTCTTT.

The chain employs TRBV7-9 and TRBJ2-2; possibly TRBD2 for D (5 bases). V lost 5 bases and J lost 6, with 13 bases in between. The CDR3 length is 14 residues. Germline V gene data show CDR1 as SEHNR and CDR2 as FQNEAQ (reference sequence). CDR3 DNA sequence: TGTGCCAGCAGCCCCTGGGGAGCTCCCGGGGAGCTGTTTTTT. This encodes CASSPWGAPGELFF. The variable domain in full, completed from reference TRBV7-9 and TRBJ2-2, reads DTGVSQNPRHKITKRGQNVTFRCDPISEHNRLYWYRQTLGQGPEFLTYFQNEAQLEKSRLLSDRFSAERPKGSFSTLEIQRTEQGDSAMYLCASSPWGAPGELFFGEGSRLTVL.

The chain has TRBV15 and TRBJ1-1, with 7 positions matching TRBD1. CDR1 is LNHNV, CDR2 YYDKDF, per germline (reference sequence). This CDR3 has 13 residues. V lost 4 bases, J lost 8 bases, and 7 bases stayed unmatched. CDR3 region: CATSIDRVGEAFF. In DNA form, the CDR3 reads TGTGCCACCAGCATCGACAGGGTCGGGGAAGCTTTCTTT.

The gene calls are TRBV27 and TRBJ1-4; D may be TRBD1 (6 bases). The CDR3 totals 15 residues. The ends were cut back, 9 bases at V and 6 bases at J, with 20 bases in the middle. The germline V gene encodes CDR1 MNHEY and CDR2 SMNVEV (reference sequence). CDR3 DNA: TGTGCCAGTAAGAGCCCGGGACACGGAGATGAAAAACTGTTTTTT. It translates to CASKSPGHGDEKLFF.

This chain joins TRBV5-4 and TRBJ2-7, with a possible D match to TRBD2 (6 bases). This CDR3 is built from 12 residues. CDR1 and CDR2 from the germline V gene are SGHNT and YYREEE (reference sequence). Trimming cost V 0 bases and J 6 bases, with 7 bases left between them. The CDR3 nucleotides read TGTGCCAGCAGCTTGGTGGGACTCGAGCAGTACTTC. It codes for CASSLVGLEQYF.

V usage is TRBV28 and J usage is TRBJ1-4, with D maybe TRBD1 (5 bases). Deletions cut 11 bases from V and 10 bases from J, with 17 bases between. Germline-derived CDR1 and CDR2 are MDHEN and SYDVKM. CDR3 size: 12 residues. The CDR3 region is CAARSGDGKLFF. In DNA form, the CDR3 reads TGTGCCGCCCGAAGCGGGGACGGAAAACTGTTTTTT.

The CDR3 DNA reads TGTGCCAGCAGGAGACAGGGTGGAAGAGGTCAGCCCCAGCATTTT. As protein: CASRRQGGRGQPQHF. The V and J genes are TRBV28 and TRBJ1-5, with 7 bases aligning to TRBD1. CDR3 length: 15 residues. Losses at the gene ends were 6 bases for V and 6 bases for J; bases not matched to a gene: 11. Germline assignment: CDR1 MDHEN and CDR2 SYDVKM.

The sample holds a few counts of this clone. The V call is TRBV7-9, the J call TRBJ2-5; 12 nucleotides agree with TRBD2. Per the germline V gene, CDR1 is SEHNR and CDR2 is FQNEAQ (reference sequence). V lost 3 bases and J lost 4; bases outside the gene matches: 6. The CDR3 has 16 amino acids. This chain's CDR3 is CASSFWLAGGVETQYF. CDR3 DNA sequence: TGTGCCAGCAGCTTTTGGCTAGCGGGAGGGGTAGAGACCCAGTACTTC.

CDR3 DNA: TGTGCCAGCTTAGGGGCTGGCAATGAGCAGTTCTTC. Translated: CASLGAGNEQFF. This sequence joins TRBV2 and TRBJ2-1; weak D call: TRBD1 (5 bases). V dropped 8 bases and J dropped 6 bases, with 11 bases sitting between them. Germline V gene lookup returns CDR1 SNHLY and CDR2 FYNNEI. CDR3 length: 12 residues. The variable domain in full, completed from reference TRBV2 and TRBJ2-1, reads EPEVTQTPSHQVTQMGQEVILRCVPISNHLYFYWYRQILGQKVEFLVSFYNNEISEKSEIFDDQFSVERPDGSNFTLKIRSTKLEDSAMYFCASLGAGNEQFFGPGTRLTVL.

CDR3 DNA sequence: TGTGCCAGCAGTAGATACGGGACAGGGGCCAAAAACATTCAGTACTTC. Translating gives CASSRYGTGAKNIQYF. The J gene is TRBJ2-4, the V gene TRBV28; 9 positions agree with TRBD1. The ends lost 5 bases at V and 1 base at J; junction bases unmatched: 6. The CDR3 loop spans 16 amino acids. Looked up from germline, CDR1 is MDHEN and CDR2 is SYDVKM.

The genes are TRBV5-1 and TRBJ2-3, with 9 bases aligning to TRBD2. From germline, CDR1 is SGHRS and CDR2 YFSETQ. The trim removed 5 bases at V and 3 bases at J, leaving 13 bases unmatched. This CDR3 comprises 17 residues. The CDR3 DNA reads TGCGCCAGCAGGTTGCGGGCTGCGGGAGGGGTTACAGATACGCAGTATTTT. Translating it yields CASRLRAAGGVTDTQYF.

V gene TRBV5-8 combines with J gene TRBJ1-1; 12 bases agree with TRBD1. This CDR3 has 18 residues. CDR1 is SGHTS, CDR2 YDEGEE, per germline. V trimming: 2 bases; J trimming: 7 bases; junction bases outside the gene matches: 15. The DNA of the CDR3 is TGTGCCAGCAGCTTCGCCTATAGTGGGACAGGGGGCATCGGTGAAGCTTTCTTT. Its protein is CASSFAYSGTGGIGEAFF.